One and the same sample provided the 30 T cell receptor beta chains below, sequenced in a study of cytomegalovirus exposure and HLA in healthy donors. The assay was immunoSEQ multiplex PCR, and TCRdb's table has in-frame clones only and misses some. The sample records 90,000 to 100,000 clones, over 75% being singletons. Sequenced: PBMCs. The receptors derive from a young man in good health and CMV-seropositive.

The chain couples TRBV9 to TRBJ2-2; D might be TRBD1 (6 bases). Trimming left V 3 bases short and J 2 bases short, with 14 bases between. This CDR3 contains 16 residues. Germline CDR1 SGDLS, CDR2 YYNGEE. CDR3 nucleotides: TGTGCCAGCAGCGCAACCGGGACACCTAACACCGGGGAGCTGTTTTTT. Translated: CASSATGTPNTGELFF.

This clone occurred once. The rearrangement links TRBV7-8 to TRBJ2-3; 8 bases align to TRBD1. Germline V lookup: CDR1 SGHVS, CDR2 FQNEAQ. This CDR3 contains 15 residues. Trimming at V came to 4 bases and at J to 4 bases, leaving 7 bases not matched to a gene. The CDR3 is CASSSDRVGADTQYF. CDR3 sequence (DNA): TGTGCCAGCAGCTCGGACAGGGTAGGGGCAGATACGCAGTATTTT.

The chain links TRBV5-4 to TRBJ1-6, with 7 bases identical to TRBD1. CDR3 length: 16 residues. Germline V lookup: CDR1 SGHNT, CDR2 YYREEE (reference sequence). J gave up 0 bases and V 2 bases, and 2 bases lay outside the gene matches. For the CDR3, the DNA is TGTGCCAGCAGCTTCCAGGGGGGCTCCTATAATTCACCCCTCCACTTT. Translated: CASSFQGGSYNSPLHF.

The chain employs TRBV5-1 and TRBJ1-4; no clear D gene. The CDR3 is made up of 13 amino acids. Germline-derived CDR1 and CDR2 are SGHRS and YFSETQ. Trimming took 5 bases from V and 3 from J, leaving 8 bases between them. CDR3: CASSSGSNEKLFF. CDR3 in DNA: TGCGCCAGCAGTTCGGGGTCTAATGAAAAACTGTTTTTT.

With respect to this clone: The germline gene is not matched at one end of the junction; a read error may be the cause. This chain joins TRBV14 and TRBJ2-1; 8 bases are shared with TRBD1. CDR1 and CDR2 (germline): SGHDN, FVKESK. This CDR3 spans 12 amino acids. The CDR3 is CASSQGGQGRIF. The CDR3 DNA reads as TGTGCCAGCAGCCAAGGTGGACAGGGAAGGATCTTC.

This chain joins TRBV7-2 and TRBJ1-3; D possibly corresponds to TRBD1 (6 bases). Trimming took off 2 bases at V and 4 bases at J, with 21 bases between the two ends. The CDR3 runs to 18 residues. CDR1 is SGHTA, CDR2 FQGNSA, per germline. CDR3 sequence: CASSLSGAGGYPGNTIYF. The CDR3 nucleotides are TGTGCCAGCAGCTTATCGGGGGCGGGAGGGTACCCCGGAAACACCATATATTTT.

This rearrangement joins TRBV28 to TRBJ2-1; 7 nucleotides match TRBD1. The V segment lost 6 bases and the J segment 0 bases; nucleotides outside the gene matches: 2. This CDR3 comprises 14 residues. The germline V gene has CDR1 MDHEN and CDR2 SYDVKM. CDR3 nucleotide sequence: TGTGCCAGCAGCCGGGACAGCTCCTACAATGAGCAGTTCTTC. The encoded protein is CASSRDSSYNEQFF.

This chain uses TRBV5-1 with TRBJ1-5; 7 positions match TRBD1. Trimming cost V 4 bases and J 0 bases; bases outside gene matches: 4. Germline CDR1 and CDR2: SGHRS and YFSETQ. The CDR3 runs to 15 residues. The CDR3 nucleotides read TGCGCCAGCAGCCTCGGGACAGTTAGCAATCAGCCCCAGCATTTT. Translation: CASSLGTVSNQPQHF.

The chain employs TRBV6-1 and TRBJ1-4, with a tentative D call TRBD1 (5 bases). The V end lost 6 bases, the J end lost 4 bases, and 9 bases lay between the germline ends. The length of the CDR3 is 13 residues. Looked up from germline, CDR1 is MNHNS and CDR2 is SASEGT. The CDR3 DNA sequence: TGTGCCAGCAGGCAAGACAGTAATGAAAAACTGTTTTTT. Its protein product is CASRQDSNEKLFF.

This rearrangement joins TRBV5-1 to TRBJ2-7, with 8 bases fitting TRBD1. Looked up from germline, CDR1 is SGHRS and CDR2 is YFSETQ. This CDR3 region has 14 residues. The trim removed 6 bases at V and 3 bases at J, leaving 8 bases unmatched. The CDR3, as DNA: TGCGCCAGCATGACGACAGGGGATGGCTACGAGCAGTACTTC. Translated, it gives CASMTTGDGYEQYF.

The gene calls are TRBV4-1 and TRBJ1-5; D is uncertain. The CDR3 sequence is 14 residues long. The germline gives CDR1 MGHRA, CDR2 YSYEKL. Trimming shortened V by 4 bases and J by 7 bases, and 14 bases separated the two germline ends. The CDR3 nucleotides are TGCGCCAGCAGCCCCAATCCATCCCAGCAGCCCCAGCATTTT. Its translation is CASSPNPSQQPQHF.

A few counts support this clone. The chain combines TRBV7-9 with TRBJ1-5, with D possibly being TRBD1 (5 bases). This CDR3 comprises 14 residues. V gave up 3 bases and J gave up 3 bases, with 9 bases separating them. Per the germline V gene, CDR1 is SEHNR and CDR2 is FQNEAQ (reference sequence). CDR3 sequence: CASSLGQLNQPQHF. CDR3 nucleotide sequence: TGTGCCAGCAGCTTGGGGCAGCTCAATCAGCCCCAGCATTTT.

The gene calls are TRBV10-3 and TRBJ1-4, with D unclear. Trimming removed 0 bases at V and 7 bases at J, with 12 bases between. Germline-derived CDR1 and CDR2 are ENHRY and SYGVKD. CDR3 length equals 15 residues. The CDR3 spells CAISESVGSGEKLFF. The CDR3 DNA reads TGTGCCATCAGTGAGTCAGTAGGCTCGGGTGAAAAACTGTTTTTT.

The rearrangement links TRBV11-1 to TRBJ2-1, with 8 bases identical to TRBD2. Germline loops: CDR1 SGHAT, CDR2 FQDESV (reference sequence). V lost 6 bases, J lost 10 bases, and 14 bases stayed unmatched. The CDR3 has 15 amino acids. CDR3 nucleotides: TGTGCCAGCAGATCAAGCGGGAGTACCTCCGGCGAGCAGTTCTTC. Protein sequence: CASRSSGSTSGEQFF.

The V gene is TRBV7-2, the J gene TRBJ2-7; D is ambiguous. V was shortened by 2 bases and J by 2 bases, with 10 bases between the two germline ends. CDR3 length: 14 amino acids. CDR1 SGHTA and CDR2 FQGNSA come from the germline V gene. The CDR3 reads CASSLSAYTYEQYF. CDR3 DNA: TGTGCCAGCAGCTTAAGCGCATACACCTACGAGCAGTACTTC.

Written as DNA, the CDR3 is TGTGCCAGCAGCACGGACAGACATGAGCAGTACTTC. Translated: CASSTDRHEQYF. This chain connects TRBV5-4 to TRBJ2-7; tentative D call: TRBD1 (6 bases). From germline, CDR1 is SGHNT and CDR2 YYREEE (reference sequence). CDR3 length: 12 amino acids. Trimming took off 4 bases at V and 7 bases at J, with 12 bases between the two ends.

The genes are TRBV29-1 and TRBJ2-5; D call uncertain. This CDR3 spans 12 amino acids. Trimming shortened V by 7 bases and J by 1 base, and 10 bases separated the two germline ends. CDR1 is SQVTM, CDR2 ANQGSEA, per germline. The CDR3 reads CSARQVQETQYF. DNA for the CDR3: TGCAGCGCCAGACAAGTCCAAGAGACCCAGTACTTC.

This sequence joins TRBV29-1 and TRBJ2-3; the D gene is possibly TRBD1 (5 bases). From germline, CDR1 is SQVTM and CDR2 ANQGSEA. Deletions cut 5 bases from V and 2 bases from J, with 8 bases between. This CDR3 is 12 amino acids long. CDR3 in amino acids: CSVWGVTDTQYF. CDR3 coding DNA: TGCAGCGTTTGGGGCGTCACAGATACGCAGTATTTT.

The rearrangement uses TRBV5-1 and TRBJ1-4; tentative D call: TRBD1 (5 bases). The CDR3 is 14 residues long. V lost 4 bases, J lost 3 bases, and 10 bases lay in between. Germline CDR1 reads SGHRS; CDR2 reads YFSETQ. CDR3 nucleotide sequence: TGCGCCAGCAGCCCAACGACAGCTAATGAAAAACTGTTTTTT. Amino acids: CASSPTTANEKLFF.

The chain joins TRBV6-6 to TRBJ1-1, with no clear D. This CDR3 has 13 residues. Germline V gene data show CDR1 as MNHNY and CDR2 as SVGAGI (reference sequence). Trimming took off 0 bases at V and 6 bases at J, with 8 bases between the two ends. The CDR3 DNA follows: TGTGCCAGCAGTTACTCGCGTGTGGCTGAAGCTTTCTTT. Its protein product is CASSYSRVAEAFF.

The chain joins TRBV2 to TRBJ2-3; TRBD2 might be the D (6 bases). This CDR3 spans 14 amino acids. V lost 7 bases and J lost 4, with 15 bases in between. CDR1 is SNHLY, CDR2 FYNNEI, per germline. DNA of the CDR3: TGTGCCAGCAACCGGCTAGCGCTCCCAGATACGCAGTATTTT. Protein: CASNRLALPDTQYF.

This chain joins TRBV27 and TRBJ2-7; 7 bases map to TRBD1. The CDR3 runs to 14 residues. V lost 2 bases to trimming and J lost 2 bases; unmatched junction nucleotides: 3. Germline V lookup: CDR1 MNHEY, CDR2 SMNVEV (reference sequence). The CDR3 DNA sequence: TGTGCCAGCAGTTTAACAGGGGCAACCTACGAGCAGTACTTC. It translates to CASSLTGATYEQYF.

This sequence joins TRBV6-4 and TRBJ1-5; the D gene is possibly TRBD1 (5 bases). The germline gives CDR1 MRHNA, CDR2 SNTAGT. The ends were cut back, 7 bases at V and 0 bases at J, with 7 bases in the middle. The CDR3 is 13 amino acids. CDR3 residues: CASKTDSNQPQHF. The DNA for the CDR3 is TGTGCCAGCAAGACAGATAGCAATCAGCCCCAGCATTTT.

The CDR3 loop is CASSRVAGFQETQYF. The CDR3 nucleotides read TGTGCCAGTAGTAGAGTAGCGGGGTTCCAAGAGACCCAGTACTTC. The chain employs TRBV19 and TRBJ2-5, with 8 positions matching TRBD2. Per germline, CDR1 LNHDA and CDR2 SQIVND (reference sequence). The trim removed 4 bases at V and 1 base at J, leaving 5 bases unmatched. This CDR3 is 15 amino acids long.

V is TRBV18 and J is TRBJ2-3; 9 bases line up with TRBD2. V lost 5 bases and J lost 0; bases outside the gene matches: 3. Germline CDR1 KGHSH, CDR2 LQKENI. The CDR3 is 15 residues long. For the CDR3, the DNA is TGTGCCAGCTCAGTTGGACTAGCGAGCACAGATACGCAGTATTTT. Its protein product is CASSVGLASTDTQYF.

The J gene is TRBJ2-1, the V gene TRBV28; TRBD2 might be the D (6 bases). V was cut by 4 bases and J by 3 bases, with 13 bases left in between. CDR1 is MDHEN and CDR2 is SYDVKM in the germline V gene. The CDR3 loop spans 15 amino acids. CDR3 DNA: TGTGCCAGCAGTTCGGTCGGCGGGAACTACAATGAGCAGTTCTTC. Protein sequence: CASSSVGGNYNEQFF.

V is TRBV2 and J is TRBJ1-5, with 10 bases fitting TRBD1. Trimming took 4 bases from V and 7 from J; bases not matched to a gene: 4. Germline CDR1 reads SNHLY; CDR2 reads FYNNEI. This CDR3 is 14 amino acids long. CDR3 sequence reads: CASSGQGAGQPQHF. In nucleotides, the CDR3 is TGTGCCAGCAGTGGACAGGGGGCCGGGCAGCCCCAGCATTTT.

The DNA for the CDR3 is TGTGCCAGCAGTTTTTCCCCGGACAGTGAGCAGTTCTTC. It yields the protein CASSFSPDSEQFF. The chain has TRBV27 and TRBJ2-1, with D maybe TRBD1 (6 bases). This CDR3 has 13 residues. V lost 3 bases and J lost 9, with 12 bases in between. The germline V gene encodes CDR1 MNHEY and CDR2 SMNVEV (reference sequence).

The V call is TRBV18, the J call TRBJ2-7, with 8 bases lining up with TRBD2. Trimming removed 3 bases from V and 6 bases from J; junction bases left unmatched: 16. Germline V gene data show CDR1 as KGHSH and CDR2 as LQKENI. The CDR3 is 17 amino acids. The CDR3 region has the DNA TGTGCCAGCTCACCCGCGCCCCCGGGGGGGTCGAAGAGCGAGCAGTACTTC. As protein: CASSPAPPGGSKSEQYF. The full variable domain, with the rest looked up from reference TRBV18 and TRBJ2-7, is NAGVMQNPRHLVRRRGQEARLRCSPMKGHSHVYWYRQLPEEGLKFMVYLQKENIIDESGMPKERFSAEFPKEGPSILRIQQVVRGDSAAYFCASSPAPPGGSKSEQYFGPGTRLTVT.

The CDR3 here is CASSSRTSGLTYEQYF. The CDR3 nucleotides read TGTGCCAGCAGCTCGAGGACTAGCGGGTTGACCTACGAGCAGTACTTC. The gene calls are TRBV5-4 and TRBJ2-7; TRBD2 matches 11 bases. Unmatched junction bases numbered 7, after V lost 3 bases and J lost 2 bases. The V gene's germline CDR1 is SGHNT and CDR2 YYREEE (reference sequence). CDR3 length: 16 amino acids.